The rows below give T cell receptor beta chains drawn from one sample of a study of cytomegalovirus exposure and HLA in healthy donors. Some clones are missing from TCRdb's copy, which holds only in-frame ones; the method was immunoSEQ multiplex PCR. The repertoire holds just under 95,000 clones, with roughly 80% as singletons. The specimen was PBMCs. These receptors originate from a girl aged 2 to 10 in good health and CMV-seropositive. Both conserved end residues are part of each CDR3. The order of the fields is CDR3 protein, CDR3 DNA, J gene, CDR3 length, V gene, D gene, clone size. A D gene is named only where the DNA matches it firmly. Size tells how often a clone was seen (once, few, many) or the class of an expanded clone, and some rows leave it out.

CASSQAAGLAYPEQYF TGTGCCAGCAGCCAAGCCGCAGGACTAGCTTATCCAGAGCAGTACTTC TRBJ2-7 16 TRBV4-2 TRBD2 -
CASSDITGEQYF TGTGCCAGCAGTGACATCACCGGCGAGCAGTACTTC TRBJ2-7 12 TRBV6-4 - -
CASMFRAGQPQHF TGTGCCAGCATGTTCAGAGCCGGGCAGCCCCAGCATTTT TRBJ1-5 13 TRBV28 - -
CASSPSSGGYTEAFF TGTGCCAGCTCACCCAGCTCGGGGGGCTACACTGAAGCTTTCTTT TRBJ1-1 15 TRBV18 - -
CASSQGRGAGETQYF TGCGCCAGCAGCCAAGGGCGGGGCGCGGGAGAGACCCAGTACTTC TRBJ2-5 15 TRBV4-3 - -
CASPSIGNTIYF TGTGCCAGCCCCTCTATCGGAAACACCATATATTTT TRBJ1-3 12 TRBV6-4 - -
CATSRGEETQYF TGTGCCACCAGCAGAGGCGAAGAGACCCAGTACTTC TRBJ2-5 12 TRBV15 - -
CASSPRQDTYGYTF TGCGCCAGCAGCCCCCGACAGGACACCTATGGCTACACCTTC TRBJ1-2 14 TRBV5-1 - -
CASSARGSEAFF TGCGCCAGCAGCGCCAGGGGATCTGAAGCTTTCTTT TRBJ1-1 12 TRBV4-1 - -
CASSGGANEQFF TGTGCCAGCTCAGGCGGGGCCAATGAGCAATTCTTC TRBJ2-1 12 TRBV18 - -
CASSDNGGGPIDTQYF TGTGCCAGCAGTGACAACGGGGGAGGGCCGATAGATACGCAGTATTTT TRBJ2-3 16 TRBV6-4 TRBD2 -
CASSVARGDQPQHF TGTGCCAGCAGCGTGGCCAGGGGGGATCAGCCCCAGCATTTT TRBJ1-5 14 TRBV9 TRBD1 -
CAGEGGANTEAFF TGTGCCGGGGAGGGGGGGGCGAACACTGAAGCTTTCTTT TRBJ1-1 13 TRBV30 - -
CASSPISGDYGYTF TGTGCCAGCAGCCCCATTTCAGGGGACTATGGCTACACCTTC TRBJ1-2 14 TRBV7-8 - -
CASSGGLNEKLFF TGCGCCAGCAGCGGGGGACTTAATGAAAAACTGTTTTTT TRBJ1-4 13 TRBV5-1 - -
CASSSGSGGSSGLFF TGTGCCAGCAGCTCTGGTAGTGGAGGTTCCTCCGGACTGTTTTTT TRBJ1-4 15 TRBV7-9 - -
CASSQERGQPQHF TGCGCCAGCAGCCAAGAAAGGGGACAGCCCCAGCATTTT TRBJ1-5 13 TRBV4-3 - -
CASSLRGLGYEQFF TGTGCCAGCAGCCTACGGGGACTGGGGTATGAGCAGTTCTTC TRBJ2-1 14 TRBV5-6 - once
CASSRLRLAGPPTGEQYF TGTGCCAGCAGCCGCCTTCGACTAGCGGGTCCGCCCACTGGGGAGCAGTACTTC TRBJ2-7 18 TRBV5-4 TRBD2 -
CASSSSSAGVEYF TGTGCCAGCAGCTCATCCTCAGCGGGAGTGGAGTATTTT TRBJ2-3 13 TRBV9 TRBD2 -
CASSQGGHEQFF TGCGCCAGCAGCCAGGGGGGTCATGAGCAGTTCTTC TRBJ2-1 12 TRBV5-1 - -
CASSLSTSGSGEQFF TGTGCCAGCAGCTTATCAACTAGCGGGAGCGGTGAGCAGTTCTTC TRBJ2-1 15 TRBV7-2 TRBD2 -
CASTRQGRTEAFF TGTGCCAGCACCAGACAGGGCCGCACTGAAGCTTTCTTT TRBJ1-1 13 TRBV6-6 TRBD1 -
CASSAAGTKQPQHF TGTGCCAGCAGCGCTGCGGGTACTAAGCAGCCCCAGCATTTT TRBJ1-5 14 TRBV7-6 - -
CAWAELPVHYEQYF TGTGCCTGGGCAGAATTGCCTGTACATTACGAGCAGTACTTC TRBJ2-7 14 TRBV30 - -
CASSPTRDRSSDTQYF TGTGCCAGCAGTCCGACCCGGGACAGGAGTTCAGATACGCAGTATTTT TRBJ2-3 16 TRBV27 TRBD1 -
CASSSTSVYEQYF TGTGCCAGCAGCTCGACTAGCGTCTACGAGCAGTACTTC TRBJ2-7 13 TRBV7-9 TRBD2 -
CASSLGAGGSGNEQFF TGTGCCAGCAGTTTGGGAGCGGGGGGCTCAGGCAATGAGCAGTTCTTC TRBJ2-1 16 TRBV28 TRBD2 -
CASRKNSGQGTEAFF TGTGCCAGCAGGAAAAATTCAGGACAGGGCACTGAAGCTTTCTTT TRBJ1-1 15 TRBV2 TRBD1 few
CASSPGTGGNGYTF TGCGCCAGCAGCCCCGGGACAGGGGGTAATGGCTACACCTTC TRBJ1-2 14 TRBV5-1 TRBD1 -
CASRSTGGQNEQYF TGTGCCAGCAGATCAACAGGGGGTCAAAACGAGCAGTACTTC TRBJ2-7 14 TRBV6-5 TRBD1 -
CASSERLAGADTQYF TGTGCCAGCAGTGAAAGACTAGCGGGAGCAGATACGCAGTATTTT TRBJ2-3 15 TRBV6-1 TRBD2 -
CASRRRDLQETQYF TGTGCCAGCCGGCGACGGGATTTACAAGAGACCCAGTACTTC TRBJ2-5 14 TRBV2 - -
CAWKGRLAGGKETQYF TGTGCCTGGAAGGGTCGGCTAGCGGGAGGCAAAGAGACCCAGTACTTC TRBJ2-5 16 TRBV30 TRBD2 -
CASSYQGGNQPQHF TGTGCCAGCAGTTACCAGGGTGGCAATCAGCCCCAGCATTTT TRBJ1-5 14 TRBV6-5 - few
CASSQTSGSTQYF TGTGCTAGCAGCCAAACTAGCGGGAGTACGCAGTATTTT TRBJ2-3 13 TRBV7-7 TRBD2 few
CAFMDFPYEQFF TGTGCCTTTATGGACTTCCCGTATGAGCAGTTCTTC TRBJ2-1 12 TRBV30 - -
CASSSRKTRFYEQYF TGTGCCAGCAGCTCCCGCAAGACTAGGTTCTACGAGCAGTACTTC TRBJ2-7 15 TRBV11-2 - -
CASTMDSLNTEAFF TGTGCCAGCACTATGGACAGCTTGAACACTGAAGCTTTCTTT TRBJ1-1 14 TRBV2 - -
CASTHLGGTGEQFF TGTGCCAGTACCCATCTGGGTGGTACGGGGGAGCAGTTCTTC TRBJ2-1 14 TRBV19 - once
CASSQQGSREKLFF TGTGCCAGCAGCCAACAGGGATCCCGGGAAAAACTGTTTTTT TRBJ1-4 14 TRBV28 - few
CASSPPSGTNNEQFF TGTGCCAGCTCACCTCCTAGCGGGACAAATAATGAGCAGTTCTTC TRBJ2-1 15 TRBV18 TRBD2 -
CASNPGRSADTQYF TGTGCCAGTAATCCGGGAAGGTCCGCAGATACGCAGTATTTT TRBJ2-3 14 TRBV19 - -
CASSRPDRAAGNTEAFF TGCGCCAGCAGCCGACCCGACAGGGCCGCGGGGAACACTGAAGCTTTCTTT TRBJ1-1 17 TRBV4-1 TRBD1 -
CAIKTDNQPQHF TGTGCCATCAAAACAGACAATCAGCCCCAGCATTTT TRBJ1-5 12 TRBV10-3 - -
CAWNRDSSYEQYF TGTGCCTGGAATAGGGACTCCTCCTACGAGCAGTACTTC TRBJ2-7 13 TRBV30 - few
CASSVGDRGSYEQYF TGTGCCAGCAGCGTCGGGGACAGGGGCTCCTACGAGCAGTACTTC TRBJ2-7 15 TRBV7-3 TRBD1 -
CASSSRDRGSQPQHF TGTGCCAGCAGCTCCCGGGACAGGGGGAGTCAGCCCCAGCATTTT TRBJ1-5 15 TRBV7-8 TRBD1 once
CASSSQGAEAFF TGTGCCAGCAGTTCACAGGGGGCTGAAGCTTTCTTT TRBJ1-1 12 TRBV7-9 TRBD1 -
CASSTTGLASYNEQFF TGTGCCAGCAGCACAACGGGACTAGCCTCCTACAATGAGCAGTTCTTC TRBJ2-1 16 TRBV7-6 TRBD2 few
CASSYDIGQHLGGYTF TGTGCCAGCAGTTACGACATCGGACAGCACCTGGGTGGCTACACCTTC TRBJ1-2 16 TRBV6-5 - -